The clone carrying this T cell receptor (beta chain) was counted a single time. The antigen remains undetermined. This sample was taken from a study of cytomegalovirus exposure and HLA in healthy donors. The study, taken as a whole, reports: Rates of TCR association differed by HLA locus in a later analysis, with DRB1 highest and HLA-C lowest.

This CDR3 comprises 13 residues. V dropped 1 base and J dropped 1 base, with 4 bases sitting between them. Germline-derived CDR1 and CDR2 are LNHDA and SQIVND (reference sequence). This PCR relied on a set of 60 Vbeta primers and 13 Jbeta primers. The protocol was immunoSEQ multiplex PCR, while the TCRdb copy is restricted to in-frame clones and leaves out a portion. The sample includes over 150,000 clones, about four fifths of them seen just once. This sequence was found in a woman aged 45-60 years in good health and CMV-seropositive. The sample was PBMCs. V usage is TRBV19 and J usage is TRBJ2-5, with D unclear. CDR3 in amino acids: CASSIGAQETQYF. The CDR3 bases are TGTGCCAGTAGTATAGGGGCCCAAGAGACCCAGTACTTC.